The next 15 T cell receptor beta chains were all read from a single sample in a study of tumor-infiltrating lymphocytes in localized non-small cell lung cancer. Repertoires were generated with immunoSEQ multiplex PCR, while TCRdb's copy carries only in-frame clones and drops some. The table includes over 10,000 clones, around four fifths detected once. Sample: uninvolved lung tissue not adjacent to the tumor. Source of these receptors: a human donor with non-small cell lung cancer.

CDR3 in amino acids: CASSAQVTETQYF. Written as DNA, the CDR3 is TGTGCCAGCAGCGCACAGGTCACAGAGACCCAGTACTTC. V usage is TRBV7-6 and J usage is TRBJ2-5, with a tentative D call TRBD1 (5 bases). The CDR3 consists of 13 residues. CDR1 and CDR2 (germline): SGHVS, FNYEAQ. Trimming left V 5 bases short and J 4 bases short, with 11 bases between.

The V and J genes are TRBV5-4 and TRBJ1-2; weak D call: TRBD1 (6 bases). The CDR3 length is 15 residues. Germline lookup yields CDR1 SGHNT and CDR2 YYREEE (reference sequence). V was trimmed by 0 bases and J by 1 base, leaving 10 bases between them. The CDR3 reads CASSLDRGGNYGYTF. CDR3 coding DNA: TGTGCCAGCAGCTTGGATAGGGGGGGTAACTATGGCTACACCTTC.

This chain joins TRBV5-8 and TRBJ1-2; 8 bases map to TRBD1. This CDR3 region has 14 residues. Germline CDR1 is SGHTS and CDR2 is YDEGEE. Losses at the gene ends were 2 bases for V and 4 bases for J; bases not matched to a gene: 4. CDR3 amino acids: CASSFRDRTYGYTF. The CDR3 DNA reads as TGTGCCAGCAGCTTCCGGGACAGGACCTATGGCTACACCTTC.

The chain combines TRBV11-3 with TRBJ2-6; 7 nucleotides match TRBD1. This CDR3 has 17 residues. Trimming cost V 5 bases and J 0 bases; bases outside gene matches: 7. CDR1 and CDR2 (germline): SGHNT, YENEEA. CDR3 sequence (DNA): TGTGCCAGCAGCGGAACAGGGGCTGGCTCTGGGGCCAACGTCCTGACTTTC. Protein product: CASSGTGAGSGANVLTF.

The V and J genes are TRBV5-6 and TRBJ2-5; 8 positions match TRBD2. The CDR3 extends over 13 amino acids. CDR1 is SGHDT, CDR2 YYEEEE, per germline. V was pared by 3 bases and J by 5 bases, with 3 bases of the junction left unmatched. The CDR3, as DNA: TGTGCCAGCAGCTCCGGGAGGGAGGAGACCCAGTACTTC. Its protein is CASSSGREETQYF.

This chain links TRBV5-1 with TRBJ1-2, with a weak D call TRBD1 (5 bases). From germline, CDR1 is SGHRS and CDR2 YFSETQ. This CDR3 is 13 amino acids long. With 3 bases removed from V and 6 bases from J, the gap between germline ends came to 12 bases. The CDR3, as DNA: TGCGCCAGCAGCTCCGGGACCAGCAATGGCTACACCTTC. Its translation is CASSSGTSNGYTF.

The chain recombines TRBV10-3 with TRBJ2-1; D is uncertain. The CDR3 sequence is 13 residues long. V was cut by 10 bases and J by 8 bases, with 18 bases left in between. The germline gives CDR1 ENHRY, CDR2 SYGVKD. The CDR3 region is CATVSVSTHEQFF. The CDR3 DNA reads as TGTGCCACCGTCTCTGTATCGACTCATGAGCAGTTCTTC.

J is TRBJ2-3 and V is TRBV28; D could derive from TRBD1 or TRBD2 (6 bases each). Germline assignment: CDR1 MDHEN and CDR2 SYDVKM. There are 14 residues in the CDR3. V lost 7 bases and J lost 3, with 14 bases in between. The CDR3, as DNA: TGTGCCAGCATTATACGGGGGCGAACAGATACGCAGTATTTT. Protein sequence: CASIIRGRTDTQYF.

The chain combines TRBV19 with TRBJ2-2; 8 nucleotides align to TRBD1. CDR1 and CDR2 from the germline V gene are LNHDA and SQIVND (reference sequence). Unmatched junction bases numbered 12, after V lost 6 bases and J lost 6 bases. The CDR3 length is 16 residues. The CDR3 nucleotides read TGTGCCAGTAGGGGTCAGGGGGCCGTTCTTTCCGGGGAGCTGTTTTTT. Translation gives CASRGQGAVLSGELFF.

CDR3 sequence (DNA): TGTGCCAGCAGCGGGGGGGGACCAGAGACCCAGTACTTC. The encoded protein is CASSGGGPETQYF. This chain joins TRBV14 and TRBJ2-5; 7 nucleotides align to TRBD2. This CDR3 comprises 13 residues. Trimming at V came to 5 bases and at J to 4 bases, leaving 4 bases not matched to a gene. CDR1 SGHDN and CDR2 FVKESK come from the germline V gene.

This clone was counted only a few times. The rearrangement uses TRBV4-2 and TRBJ2-6; 7 bases are shared with TRBD2. Trimming took 4 bases from V and 4 from J; bases not matched to a gene: 10. CDR1 and CDR2 (germline): LGHNA, YNFKEQ. The CDR3 contains 17 residues. The CDR3 coding sequence is TGTGCCAGCAGCCCAGCGGGACTCCGGGACGGGGCCAACGTCCTGACTTTC. Residues: CASSPAGLRDGANVLTF.

V usage is TRBV7-6 and J usage is TRBJ2-5, with D unclear. The length of the CDR3 is 13 residues. Trimming cost V 2 bases and J 5 bases, with 9 bases left between them. CDR1 and CDR2 (germline): SGHVS, FNYEAQ. The CDR3 DNA follows: TGTGCCAGCAGCTTAAGTCCCGCCGAGACCCAGTACTTC. Its translation is CASSLSPAETQYF.

The V gene is TRBV6-6, the J gene TRBJ2-7, with no clear D. The CDR3 covers 12 residues. Germline V gene lookup returns CDR1 MNHNY and CDR2 SVGAGI (reference sequence). The V and J ends lost 6 bases and 4 bases respectively, with 10 bases between them. CDR3 residues: CASRQTSYEQYF. The CDR3, as DNA: TGTGCCAGCAGGCAGACTTCTTACGAGCAGTACTTC.

Relative to its sample, this clone is medium-sized. The chain has TRBV7-2 and TRBJ1-2; the match to TRBD1 covers 9 bases. The CDR3 has 15 residues. V dropped 5 bases and J dropped 4; count of bases not matched to a gene: 8. CDR1 is SGHTA, CDR2 FQGNSA, per germline. DNA of the CDR3: TGTGCCAGCAGCCCAGGGACAGGGAGTGGCTATGGCTACACCTTC. It codes for CASSPGTGSGYGYTF.

This clone has a single count. For the CDR3, the DNA is TGTGCCAGCAGCTTAGAGGCGCCCCTCTATGGCTACACCTTC. Protein sequence: CASSLEAPLYGYTF. This chain joins TRBV7-9 and TRBJ1-2; D not resolved. The germline V gene has CDR1 SEHNR and CDR2 FQNEAQ (reference sequence). The V and J ends lost 1 base and 4 bases respectively, with 10 bases between them. The CDR3 has 14 amino acids. The full variable domain, completed using reference TRBV7-9 and TRBJ1-2, is DTGVSQNPRHKITKRGQNVTFRCDPISEHNRLYWYRQTLGQGPEFLTYFQNEAQLEKSRLLSDRFSAERPKGSFSTLEIQRTEQGDSAMYLCASSLEAPLYGYTFGSGTRLTVV.